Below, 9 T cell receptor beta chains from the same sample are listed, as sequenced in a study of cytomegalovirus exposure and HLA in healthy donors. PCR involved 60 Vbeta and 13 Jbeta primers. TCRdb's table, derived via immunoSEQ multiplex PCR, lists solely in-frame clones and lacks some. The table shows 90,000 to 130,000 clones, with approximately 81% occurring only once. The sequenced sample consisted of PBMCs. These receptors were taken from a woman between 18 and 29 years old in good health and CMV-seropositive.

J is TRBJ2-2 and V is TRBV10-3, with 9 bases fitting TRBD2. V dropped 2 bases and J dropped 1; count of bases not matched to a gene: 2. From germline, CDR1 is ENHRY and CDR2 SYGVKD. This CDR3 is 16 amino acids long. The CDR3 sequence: CAISEGLAKNTGELFF. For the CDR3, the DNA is TGTGCCATCAGTGAGGGACTAGCGAAGAACACCGGGGAGCTGTTTTTT.

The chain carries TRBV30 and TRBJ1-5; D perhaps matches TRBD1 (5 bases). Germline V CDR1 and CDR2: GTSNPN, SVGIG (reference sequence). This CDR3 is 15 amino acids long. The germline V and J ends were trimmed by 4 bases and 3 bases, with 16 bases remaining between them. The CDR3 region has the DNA TGTGCCTGGAACGGGGGGAAGGGGTTCAATCAGCCCCAGCATTTT. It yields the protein CAWNGGKGFNQPQHF.

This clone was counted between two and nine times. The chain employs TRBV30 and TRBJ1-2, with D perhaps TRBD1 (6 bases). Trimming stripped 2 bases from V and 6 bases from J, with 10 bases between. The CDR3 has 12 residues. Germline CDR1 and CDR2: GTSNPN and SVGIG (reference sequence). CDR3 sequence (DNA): TGTGCCTGGAGTCGGACAGTAGATGGCTACACCTTC. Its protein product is CAWSRTVDGYTF.

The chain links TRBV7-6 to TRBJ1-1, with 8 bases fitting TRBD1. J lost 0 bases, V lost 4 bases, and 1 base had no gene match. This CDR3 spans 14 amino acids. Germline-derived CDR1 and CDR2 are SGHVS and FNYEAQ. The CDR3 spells CASSWTGLNTEAFF. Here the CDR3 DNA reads TGTGCCAGCAGCTGGACAGGGCTGAACACTGAAGCTTTCTTT.

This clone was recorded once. The CDR3 DNA is TGTGCCAGCAGTGAACGAAGGCCGGGAAACTACAATGAGCAGTTCTTC. Residues: CASSERRPGNYNEQFF. V usage is TRBV2 and J usage is TRBJ2-1; D possibly corresponds to TRBD2 (5 bases). The V gene lost 2 bases and the J gene lost 3 bases, with 14 bases spanning the gap. The CDR3 extends over 16 amino acids. Looked up from germline, CDR1 is SNHLY and CDR2 is FYNNEI.

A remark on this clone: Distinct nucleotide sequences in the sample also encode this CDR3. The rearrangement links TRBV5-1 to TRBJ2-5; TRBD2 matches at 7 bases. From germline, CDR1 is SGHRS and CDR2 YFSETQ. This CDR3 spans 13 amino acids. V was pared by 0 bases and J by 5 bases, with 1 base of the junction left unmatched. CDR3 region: CASSLVGGETQYF. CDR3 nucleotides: TGCGCCAGCAGCTTGGTCGGGGGGGAGACCCAGTACTTC.

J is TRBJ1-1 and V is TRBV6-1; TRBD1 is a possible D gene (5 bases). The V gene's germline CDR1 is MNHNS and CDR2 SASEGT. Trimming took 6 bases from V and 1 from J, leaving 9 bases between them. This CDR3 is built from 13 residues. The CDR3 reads CASSVRGNTEAFF. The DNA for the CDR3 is TGTGCCAGCAGCGTAAGGGGGAACACTGAAGCTTTCTTT.

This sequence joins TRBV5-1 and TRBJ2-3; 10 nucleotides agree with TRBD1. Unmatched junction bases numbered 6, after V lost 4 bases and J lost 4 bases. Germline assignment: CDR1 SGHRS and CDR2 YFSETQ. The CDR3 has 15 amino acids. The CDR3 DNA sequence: TGCGCCAGCAGCCCACCGACAGGGGGCGCAGATACGCAGTATTTT. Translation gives CASSPPTGGADTQYF. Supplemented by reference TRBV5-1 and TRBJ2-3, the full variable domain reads KAGVTQTPRYLIKTRGQQVTLSCSPISGHRSVSWYQQTPGQGLQFLFEYFSETQRNKGNFPGRFSGRQFSNSRSEMNVSTLELGDSALYLCASSPPTGGADTQYFGPGTRLTVL.

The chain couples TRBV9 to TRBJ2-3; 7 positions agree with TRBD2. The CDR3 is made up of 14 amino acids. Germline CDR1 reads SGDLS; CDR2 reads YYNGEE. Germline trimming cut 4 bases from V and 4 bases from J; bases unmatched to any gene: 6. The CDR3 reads CASSLAGRPDTQYF. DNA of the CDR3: TGTGCCAGCAGCTTAGCGGGTCGGCCAGATACGCAGTATTTT.